These T cell receptor beta chains were read from a single sample in a study of blood T cell repertoires in COVID-19. Produced via immunoSEQ multiplex PCR; TCRdb's table is partial and in-frame only. The sample has around 250,000 clones; 89% are singletons. The sequenced sample consisted of peripheral blood. These receptors came from a woman aged 40 to 49 who had recovered from COVID-19. The conserved cysteine and the conserved F or W are not part of the CDR3 here. Each record gives: V gene, clone size, D gene, J gene, CDR3 length, CDR3 protein. A D gene is named only where the DNA matches it firmly. Clone sizes are given selectively: once, few, many, or a class where the clone is expanded.

V: TRBV12-3/TRBV12-4
size: NA
D: NA
J: TRBJ1-6
length: 11
CDR3: ASRAGPNSPLH

V: TRBV3-1/TRBV3-2
size: NA
D: NA
J: TRBJ1-4
length: 13
CDR3: ASSHVTGGNEKLF

V: TRBV28
size: once
D: TRBD1
J: TRBJ2-3
length: 11
CDR3: ASRLQGSDTQY

V: TRBV7-3
size: NA
D: NA
J: TRBJ2-5
length: 15
CDR3: ASSPGGNLATQETQY

V: TRBV6-5
size: NA
D: NA
J: TRBJ2-3
length: 11
CDR3: ASSIRLVDTQY

V: TRBV30
size: once
D: NA
J: TRBJ2-1
length: 10
CDR3: AWMGYDNEQF

V: TRBV5-1
size: NA
D: NA
J: TRBJ1-4
length: 13
CDR3: ASSLVGGNNEKLF

V: TRBV5-5
size: NA
D: NA
J: TRBJ2-6
length: 15
CDR3: ASSLTRRDSGANVLT

V: TRBV9
size: NA
D: TRBD2
J: TRBJ2-3
length: 15
CDR3: ASSVGASGRHTDTQY

V: TRBV6-5
size: NA
D: NA
J: TRBJ1-6
length: 11
CDR3: ASSTAYNSPLH

V: TRBV25-1
size: NA
D: TRBD1
J: TRBJ1-6
length: 15
CDR3: ASSKAGTGVGGSPLH

V: TRBV6-6
size: NA
D: NA
J: TRBJ1-2
length: 11
CDR3: ASIESGDYGYT

V: TRBV29-1
size: NA
D: NA
J: TRBJ1-4
length: 12
CDR3: SVASGAYNEKLF

V: TRBV3-1/TRBV3-2
size: NA
D: TRBD1
J: TRBJ1-3
length: 13
CDR3: ASSQPTGTGNTIY

V: TRBV5-4
size: NA
D: NA
J: TRBJ2-5
length: 13
CDR3: ASSLVGGGEETQY

V: TRBV7-9
size: few
D: TRBD1
J: TRBJ1-1
length: 12
CDR3: ASSFRDRGTEAF

V: TRBV7-2
size: NA
D: NA
J: TRBJ2-7
length: 13
CDR3: ASSLGQGPTYEQY

V: TRBV3-1/TRBV3-2
size: NA
D: NA
J: TRBJ2-2
length: 13
CDR3: ASSQVSGFTGELF

V: TRBV6-5
size: NA
D: NA
J: TRBJ2-5
length: 13
CDR3: ASSSWGDYQETQY

V: TRBV7-9
size: NA
D: TRBD1
J: TRBJ1-5
length: 16
CDR3: ASSLVLTGGQSNQPQH

V: TRBV6-4
size: NA
D: TRBD2
J: TRBJ2-1
length: 13
CDR3: ASSVEAGGLWEQF

V: TRBV15
size: NA
D: NA
J: TRBJ2-2
length: 12
CDR3: ATSRDRGSGELF

V: TRBV19
size: NA
D: TRBD1
J: TRBJ1-2
length: 11
CDR3: ASQTGPGYGYT

V: TRBV7-9
size: NA
D: TRBD2
J: TRBJ2-1
length: 16
CDR3: ASSGATTSPHSYNEQF

V: TRBV6-1
size: once
D: NA
J: TRBJ1-3
length: 11
CDR3: ASSELFGNTIY

V: TRBV6-6
size: NA
D: NA
J: TRBJ1-2
length: 11
CDR3: ASGGGHGYGYT

V: TRBV9
size: once
D: TRBD2
J: TRBJ2-3
length: 14
CDR3: ASSAGLAGPPDTQY

V: TRBV15
size: NA
D: NA
J: TRBJ1-1
length: 13
CDR3: ATSRDLAGNTEAF

V: TRBV7-3
size: NA
D: NA
J: TRBJ2-6
length: 18
CDR3: ASSLTGAGTPVSGANVLT

V: TRBV4-3
size: NA
D: TRBD1
J: TRBJ1-6
length: 12
CDR3: ASSPDRVNSPLH

V: TRBV11-2
size: few
D: NA
J: TRBJ2-1
length: 12
CDR3: ASSSPRAYNEQF

V: TRBV4-2
size: NA
D: NA
J: TRBJ2-4
length: 11
CDR3: ASSQTDKNIQY

V: TRBV7-3
size: NA
D: NA
J: TRBJ2-2
length: 12
CDR3: ASSITGNSGELF

V: TRBV24-1
size: NA
D: TRBD2
J: TRBJ2-3
length: 14
CDR3: ATSDPESGDTDTQY

V: TRBV10-3
size: NA
D: TRBD2
J: TRBJ2-2
length: 12
CDR3: ASGSGGYAGELF

V: TRBV3-1/TRBV3-2
size: NA
D: NA
J: TRBJ2-5
length: 12
CDR3: ASSRNGLEETQY

V: TRBV10-2
size: NA
D: NA
J: TRBJ2-6
length: 16
CDR3: ASSESGGGPAGANVLT